This entry lists 17 T cell receptor beta chains sequenced from one sample in a study of CD8 T cells in ankylosing spondylitis. TCRdb processed the 5' RACE reads anew with MiXCR; each CDR3 protein has one entry. The sample has over 30,000 distinct CDR3 sequences, 8% to 13% seen once. The sample comprised synovial fluid, either unsorted or a sorted T cell fraction (not recorded which). These receptor sequences come from a male donor with ankylosing spondylitis.

V is TRBV28 and J is TRBJ2-7, with 13 bases matching TRBD2. The CDR3 extends over 13 amino acids. With V trimmed by 8 bases and J by 7 bases, 5 bases remained unmatched. Germline V gene lookup returns CDR1 MDHEN and CDR2 SYDVKM. The CDR3 sequence is CASRTSGSMEQYF. The CDR3 nucleotides are TGTGCCAGCCGGACTAGCGGGAGTATGGAGCAGTACTTC.

The table lists this clonotype with a few counts. The chain links TRBV7-8 to TRBJ1-1; TRBD1 matches at 7 bases. The V segment lost 5 bases and the J segment 7 bases; nucleotides outside the gene matches: 4. Germline CDR1 is SGHVS and CDR2 is FQNEAQ. CDR3 length equals 12 residues. The CDR3 protein is CASSHGTDEAFF. CDR3 DNA: TGTGCCAGCAGCCATGGGACAGATGAAGCTTTCTTT.

The table lists this clonotype with many counts. The CDR3 DNA is TGTGCCAGCAGCCAAGATCTCTTTAAACTAGCCAGCAATGAGCAGTTCTTC. This gives the protein CASSQDLFKLASNEQFF. The chain is built from TRBV4-2 and TRBJ2-1, with D possibly being TRBD2 (6 bases). This CDR3 is built from 17 residues. The germline V and J ends were trimmed by 0 bases and 6 bases, with 18 bases remaining between them. Germline loops: CDR1 LGHNA, CDR2 YNFKEQ.

This clonotype turned up a few times. V and J are TRBV5-1 and TRBJ2-7; 9 bases line up with TRBD2. The CDR3 consists of 20 residues. V lost 0 bases and J lost 2; bases outside the gene matches: 18. Germline V CDR1 and CDR2: SGHRS, YFSETQ. The CDR3 coding sequence is TGCGCCAGCAGCTTGGTTAGTCCTAGCGGGACCCTGGGACCTACCTACGAGCAGTACTTC. Amino acid sequence: CASSLVSPSGTLGPTYEQYF.

This clonotype was seen many times. The rearrangement joins TRBV20-1 to TRBJ2-1; D unclear. The germline V gene has CDR1 DFQATT and CDR2 SNEGSKA (reference sequence). This CDR3 region has 13 residues. V was shortened by 3 bases and J by 4 bases, with 10 bases between the two germline ends. CDR3 DNA: TGCAGTGCTAGCCACCTAGGGTACAATGAGCAGTTCTTC. Its protein product is CSASHLGYNEQFF.

A remark on this clonotype: This clone may be a read error of a much larger clone one base away. The chain employs TRBV11-2 and TRBJ2-3, with 7 positions matching TRBD1. The CDR3 runs to 16 residues. Unmatched junction bases numbered 7, after V lost 3 bases and J lost 1 base. Per the germline V gene, CDR1 is SGHAT and CDR2 is FQNNGV. The CDR3 sequence is CASSFLGGVGTDTQYF. The CDR3 nucleotides are TGTGCCAGCAGCTTCTTAGGGGGCGTTGGCACAGATACGCAGTATTTT.

This chain joins TRBV20-1 and TRBJ2-5; D tentatively fits TRBD1 or TRBD2 (7 bases each). Germline V gene sequence: CDR1 DFQATT, CDR2 SNEGSKA (reference sequence). The CDR3 length is 12 residues. The CDR3 DNA is TGCAGACCCGCAGGGGGGGGGGAGACCCAGTACTTC. Protein sequence: CRPAGGGETQYF.

This clonotype has just a few counts. This chain connects TRBV5-1 to TRBJ2-1, with no clear D. Germline V gene lookup returns CDR1 SGHRS and CDR2 YFSETQ. The CDR3 loop spans 15 amino acids. V was shortened by 0 bases and J by 2 bases, with 9 bases between the two germline ends. This CDR3 is CASSLARTAYNEQFF. As DNA, the CDR3 is TGCGCCAGCAGCTTGGCACGGACCGCCTACAATGAGCAGTTCTTC.

This clonotype has at least ten counts. The V and J genes are TRBV11-2 and TRBJ1-5; D is unclear. The CDR3 spans 20 residues. The germline V gene has CDR1 SGHAT and CDR2 FQNNGV. Deletions cut 3 bases from V and 1 base from J, with 25 bases between. The CDR3 sequence: CASSFDIIFLAHGSNQPQHF. CDR3 bases: TGTGCCAGCAGCTTTGACATTATTTTTTTGGCTCATGGCAGCAATCAGCCCCAGCATTTT.

V and J are TRBV7-2 and TRBJ2-3, with unresolved D. V dropped 4 bases and J dropped 3 bases, with 8 bases sitting between them. This CDR3 has 13 residues. In germline, CDR1 is SGHTA, CDR2 FQGNSA. In DNA form, the CDR3 reads TGTGCCAGCAGCTCATTGTTGACAGATACGCAGTATTTT. This codes for CASSSLLTDTQYF.

This clonotype turned up a few times. The chain recombines TRBV9 with TRBJ1-1, with a weak D call TRBD1 (6 bases). Germline V CDR1 and CDR2: SGDLS, YYNGEE. The V end lost 4 bases, the J end lost 4 bases, and 17 bases lay between the germline ends. The CDR3 totals 15 residues. The CDR3 DNA reads TGTGCCAGCAGCCCTTGGGAGGGGGGTTTCACTGAAGCTTTCTTT. It specifies CASSPWEGGFTEAFF.

This clonotype was recorded a few times. DNA of the CDR3: TGCAGCGTTGCGCTTATGCAGGGGACTAGGGATGAGCAGTTCTTC. It codes for CSVALMQGTRDEQFF. The V call is TRBV29-1, the J call TRBJ2-1; 8 bases are shared with TRBD2. Looked up from germline, CDR1 is SQVTM and CDR2 is ANQGSEA. The V gene end was trimmed by 4 bases and the J gene end by 8 bases; junction bases not matched to a gene: 13. This CDR3 spans 15 amino acids.

The sample holds a few counts of this clonotype. The chain recombines TRBV5-4 with TRBJ2-6; 13 nucleotides match TRBD2. The CDR3 consists of 17 residues. V was clipped by 4 bases and J by 4 bases; unmatched bases: 5. The V gene's germline CDR1 is SGHNT and CDR2 YYREEE (reference sequence). The CDR3 region has the DNA TGTGCCAGCAGCAGACTAGCGGGAGGTTCCGGGGCCAACGTCCTGACTTTC. Its translation: CASSRLAGGSGANVLTF.

This clonotype came up many times. The chain combines TRBV7-8 with TRBJ2-1, with D possibly TRBD2 on 6 matching bases. V lost 1 base, J lost 1 base, and 14 bases lay in between. CDR3 size: 17 residues. Germline V CDR1 and CDR2: SGHVS, FQNEAQ. As DNA, the CDR3 is TGTGCCAGCAGCTTAGAAGGCGGGATAACTTCCTACAATGAGCAGTTCTTC. Residues: CASSLEGGITSYNEQFF.

This chain joins TRBV6-1 and TRBJ1-1; a possible D gene is TRBD1 (6 bases). V was cut by 6 bases and J by 8 bases, with 13 bases left in between. CDR1 and CDR2 from the germline V gene are MNHNS and SASEGT. CDR3 length equals 12 residues. The CDR3 sequence is CASSAHRVEAFF. The CDR3 DNA follows: TGTGCCAGCAGCGCACACAGGGTAGAAGCTTTCTTT.

This clonotype was seen at least ten times. The chain employs TRBV20-1 and TRBJ2-4; TRBD2 is a possible D gene (6 bases). The CDR3 loop spans 15 amino acids. V was pared by 0 bases and J by 0 bases, with 9 bases between. Germline assignment: CDR1 DFQATT and CDR2 SNEGSKA (reference sequence). The CDR3 DNA is TGCAGTGCTAGAGATATCGGGGGAGCCAAAAACATTCAGTACTTC. This encodes CSARDIGGAKNIQYF.

This clonotype was counted at least ten times. The V call is TRBV6-5, the J call TRBJ2-2; D is possibly TRBD1 (5 bases). The germline V gene has CDR1 MNHEY and CDR2 SVGAGI. V was pared by 0 bases and J by 7 bases, with 21 bases between. CDR3 length equals 18 residues. The CDR3 nucleotides read TGTGCCAGCAGTTACTCTTTCATACAGGCCGATTTAGGCGGGGAGCTGTTTTTT. Its protein product is CASSYSFIQADLGGELFF.